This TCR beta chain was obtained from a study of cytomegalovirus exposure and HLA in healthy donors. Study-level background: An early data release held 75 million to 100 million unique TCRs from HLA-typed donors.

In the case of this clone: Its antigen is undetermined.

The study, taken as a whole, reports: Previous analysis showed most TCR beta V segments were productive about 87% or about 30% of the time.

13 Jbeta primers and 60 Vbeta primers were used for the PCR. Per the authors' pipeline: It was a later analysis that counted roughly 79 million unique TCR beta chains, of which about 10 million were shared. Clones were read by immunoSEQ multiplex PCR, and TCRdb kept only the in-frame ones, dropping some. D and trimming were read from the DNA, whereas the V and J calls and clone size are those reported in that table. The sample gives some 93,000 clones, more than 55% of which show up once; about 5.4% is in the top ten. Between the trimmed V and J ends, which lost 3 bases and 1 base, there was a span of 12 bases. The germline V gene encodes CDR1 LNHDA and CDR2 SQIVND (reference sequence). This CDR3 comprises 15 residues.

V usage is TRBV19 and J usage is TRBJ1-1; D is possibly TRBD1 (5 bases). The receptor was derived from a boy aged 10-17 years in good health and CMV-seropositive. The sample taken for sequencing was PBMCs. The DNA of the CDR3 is TGTGCCAGTAGTATCCCAGGGTCCGGGAACACTGAAGCTTTCTTT. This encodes CASSIPGSGNTEAFF. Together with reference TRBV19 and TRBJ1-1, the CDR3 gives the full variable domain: DGGITQSPKYLFRKEGQNVTLSCEQNLNHDAMYWYRQDPGQGLRLIYYSQIVNDFQKGDIAEGYSVSREKKESFPLTVTSAQKNPTAFYLCASSIPGSGNTEAFFGQGTRLTVV.